This TCR beta chain was found in a study of cytomegalovirus exposure and HLA in healthy donors. Profiling relied on immunoSEQ multiplex PCR, and the TCRdb table lists in-frame clones only, not all of them. Among about 110,000 clones listed, about 92% were seen once. This receptor was obtained from a young woman in good health and CMV-seronegative. The sequenced sample was PBMCs.

The CDR3 reads CASSLVVGQMNTEAFF. The CDR3 DNA reads TGCGCCAGCAGCTTGGTGGTAGGACAGATGAACACTGAAGCTTTCTTT. V is TRBV5-1 and J is TRBJ1-1, with D possibly TRBD1 on 6 matching bases. Trimming took 0 bases from V and 0 from J, leaving 12 bases between them. Germline V gene sequence: CDR1 SGHRS, CDR2 YFSETQ. The CDR3 consists of 16 residues. Supplemented by reference TRBV5-1 and TRBJ1-1, the full variable domain reads KAGVTQTPRYLIKTRGQQVTLSCSPISGHRSVSWYQQTPGQGLQFLFEYFSETQRNKGNFPGRFSGRQFSNSRSEMNVSTLELGDSALYLCASSLVVGQMNTEAFFGQGTRLTVV.